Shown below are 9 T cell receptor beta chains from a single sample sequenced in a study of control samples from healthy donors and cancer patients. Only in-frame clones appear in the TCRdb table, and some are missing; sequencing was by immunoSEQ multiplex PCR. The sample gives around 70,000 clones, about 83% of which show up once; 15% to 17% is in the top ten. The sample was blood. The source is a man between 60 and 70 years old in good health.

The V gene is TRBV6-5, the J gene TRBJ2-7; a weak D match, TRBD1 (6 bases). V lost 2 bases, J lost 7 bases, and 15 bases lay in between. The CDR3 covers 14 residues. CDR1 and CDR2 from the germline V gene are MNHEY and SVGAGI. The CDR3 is CASSYSEGGREQYF. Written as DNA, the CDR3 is TGTGCCAGCAGTTACAGTGAAGGGGGAAGGGAGCAGTACTTC.

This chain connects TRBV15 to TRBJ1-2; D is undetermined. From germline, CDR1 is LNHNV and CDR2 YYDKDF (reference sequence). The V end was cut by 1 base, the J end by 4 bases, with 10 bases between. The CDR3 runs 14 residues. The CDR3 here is CATSRAPKSYGYTF. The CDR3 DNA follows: TGTGCCACCAGCAGAGCCCCTAAGAGCTATGGCTACACCTTC.

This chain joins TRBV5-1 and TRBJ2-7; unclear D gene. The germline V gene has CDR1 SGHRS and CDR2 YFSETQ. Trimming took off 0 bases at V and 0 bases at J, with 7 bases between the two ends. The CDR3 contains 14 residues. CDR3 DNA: TGCGCCAGCAGCTTGGCCGTAGCCTCCTACGAGCAGTACTTC. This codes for CASSLAVASYEQYF.

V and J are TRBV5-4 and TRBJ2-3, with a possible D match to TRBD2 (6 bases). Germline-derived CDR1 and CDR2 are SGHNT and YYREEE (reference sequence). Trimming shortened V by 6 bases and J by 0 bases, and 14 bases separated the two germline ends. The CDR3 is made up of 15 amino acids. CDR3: CASNTGGSSTDTQYF. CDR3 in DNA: TGTGCCAGCAACACCGGGGGTTCAAGCACAGATACGCAGTATTTT.

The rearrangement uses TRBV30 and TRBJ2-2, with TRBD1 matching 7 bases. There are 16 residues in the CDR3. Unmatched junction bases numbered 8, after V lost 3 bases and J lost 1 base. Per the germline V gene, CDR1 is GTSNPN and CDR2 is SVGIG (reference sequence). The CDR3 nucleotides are TGTGCCTGGAGACCGAGGGGGCGCGGGAACACCGGGGAGCTGTTTTTT. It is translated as CAWRPRGRGNTGELFF.

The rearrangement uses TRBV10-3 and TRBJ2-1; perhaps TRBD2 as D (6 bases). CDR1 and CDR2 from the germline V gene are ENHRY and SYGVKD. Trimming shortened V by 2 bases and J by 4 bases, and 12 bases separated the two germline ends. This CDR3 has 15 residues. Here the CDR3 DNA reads TGTGCCATCAGTGAGCCAGCGGGCCCATACAATGAGCAGTTCTTC. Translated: CAISEPAGPYNEQFF.

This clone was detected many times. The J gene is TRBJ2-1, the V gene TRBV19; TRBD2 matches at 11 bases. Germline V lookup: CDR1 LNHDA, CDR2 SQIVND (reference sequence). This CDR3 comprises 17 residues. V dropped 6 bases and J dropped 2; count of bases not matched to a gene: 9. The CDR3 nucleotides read TGTGCCAGTAGCCCCGGGGGACTAGCGGAAACCTACAATGAGCAGTTCTTC. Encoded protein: CASSPGGLAETYNEQFF.

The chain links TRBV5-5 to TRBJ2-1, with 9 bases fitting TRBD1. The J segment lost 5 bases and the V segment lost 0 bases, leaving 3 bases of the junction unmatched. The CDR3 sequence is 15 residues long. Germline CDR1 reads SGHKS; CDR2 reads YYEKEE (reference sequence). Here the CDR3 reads CASSLEQGAHNEQFF. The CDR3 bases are TGTGCCAGCAGCTTGGAACAGGGGGCCCACAATGAGCAGTTCTTC.

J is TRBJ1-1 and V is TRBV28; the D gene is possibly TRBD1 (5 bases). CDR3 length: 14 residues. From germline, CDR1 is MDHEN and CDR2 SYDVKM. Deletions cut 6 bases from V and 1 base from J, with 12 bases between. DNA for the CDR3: TGTGCCAGCAGGCGACAGATTTCGAACACTGAAGCTTTCTTT. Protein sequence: CASRRQISNTEAFF. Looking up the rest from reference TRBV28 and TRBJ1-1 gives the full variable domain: DVKVTQSSRYLVKRTGEKVFLECVQDMDHENMFWYRQDPGLGLRLIYFSYDVKMKEKGDIPEGYSVSREKKERFSLILESASTNQTSMYLCASRRQISNTEAFFGQGTRLTVV.